This T cell receptor beta chain is from a study of technical replicates of blood from a few donors. This CDR3 contains 15 residues. The ends were cut back, 0 bases at V and 0 bases at J, with 9 bases in the middle. CDR1 SGHTS and CDR2 YDEGEE come from the germline V gene. Sequencing was performed with immunoSEQ multiplex PCR; in TCRdb, only in-frame clones are kept and a portion is missing. The profile covers about 60,000 clones, with around 84% appearing a single time and approximately 5% taken by the ten largest. This chain joins TRBV5-8 and TRBJ1-1; D unresolved. This TCR was recovered from a human donor in good health. Some clones in this sample may be carry-over from other donors' samples. The sample taken for sequencing was PBMCs. The CDR3 DNA reads as TGTGCCAGCAGCTTGGCAGGAAACCTGAACACTGAAGCTTTCTTT. Translation gives CASSLAGNLNTEAFF.